This T cell receptor (beta chain) emerged from a study of cytomegalovirus exposure and HLA in healthy donors. Study outcomes and limitations: 150 to 200 TCR beta chains were listed as cytomegalovirus-associated. For most TCR sequences rarity was the rule, although some public TCRs occurred in many donors. The classifier was said to identify cytomegalovirus status with high specificity and sensitivity.

This clone showed up just once. Its antigen is not known. The CDR3 has 14 residues. Germline lookup yields CDR1 LNHDA and CDR2 SQIVND (reference sequence). Trimming took 3 bases from V and 5 from J, leaving 11 bases between them. TCRdb's copy holds only in-frame clones and misses some; the assay was immunoSEQ multiplex PCR. This sample has 85,000 to 120,000 clones, with about 88% found just once. Sequencing input: PBMCs. The chain uses TRBV19 and TRBJ2-1; maybe TRBD1 (6 bases). This clonotype was obtained from a woman younger than 30 in good health and CMV-seropositive. The CDR3 is CASSIGTTHNEQFF. CDR3 in DNA: TGTGCCAGTAGTATCGGGACAACTCACAATGAGCAGTTCTTC.